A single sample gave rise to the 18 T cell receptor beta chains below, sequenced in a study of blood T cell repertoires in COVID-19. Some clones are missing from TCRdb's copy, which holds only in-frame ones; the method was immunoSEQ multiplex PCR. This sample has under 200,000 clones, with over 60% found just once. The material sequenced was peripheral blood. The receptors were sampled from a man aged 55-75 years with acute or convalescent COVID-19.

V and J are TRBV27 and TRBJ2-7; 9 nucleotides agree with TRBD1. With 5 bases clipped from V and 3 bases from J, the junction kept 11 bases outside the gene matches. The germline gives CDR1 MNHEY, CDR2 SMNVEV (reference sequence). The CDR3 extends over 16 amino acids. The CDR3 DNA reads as TGTGCCAGCAGTCCCACTCGGACAGGGGTAGTCTACGAGCAGTACTTC. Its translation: CASSPTRTGVVYEQYF.

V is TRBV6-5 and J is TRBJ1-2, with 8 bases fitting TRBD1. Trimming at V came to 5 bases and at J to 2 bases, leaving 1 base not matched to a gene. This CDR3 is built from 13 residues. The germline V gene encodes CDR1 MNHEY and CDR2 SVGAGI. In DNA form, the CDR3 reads TGTGCCAGCAGTCGACAGGGGAACTATGGCTACACCTTC. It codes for CASSRQGNYGYTF.

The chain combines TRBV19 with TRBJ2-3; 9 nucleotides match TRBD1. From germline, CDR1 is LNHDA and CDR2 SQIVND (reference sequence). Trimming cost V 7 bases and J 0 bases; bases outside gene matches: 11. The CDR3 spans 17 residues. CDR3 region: CASKYAGTGYSTDTQYF. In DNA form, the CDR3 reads TGTGCCAGTAAATACGCCGGGACAGGGTATAGCACAGATACGCAGTATTTT.

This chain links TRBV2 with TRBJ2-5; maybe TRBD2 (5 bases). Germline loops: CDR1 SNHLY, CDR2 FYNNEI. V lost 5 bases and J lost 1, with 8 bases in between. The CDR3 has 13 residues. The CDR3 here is CASSLGIQETQYF. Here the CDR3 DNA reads TGTGCCAGCAGTCTCGGGATCCAAGAGACCCAGTACTTC.

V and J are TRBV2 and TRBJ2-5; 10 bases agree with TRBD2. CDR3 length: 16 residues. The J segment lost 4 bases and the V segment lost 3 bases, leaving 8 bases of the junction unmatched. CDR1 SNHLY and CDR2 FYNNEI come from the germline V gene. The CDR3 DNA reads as TGTGCCAGCAGTGATATACTAGCGGGGAGGGGAGAGACCCAGTACTTC. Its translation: CASSDILAGRGETQYF.

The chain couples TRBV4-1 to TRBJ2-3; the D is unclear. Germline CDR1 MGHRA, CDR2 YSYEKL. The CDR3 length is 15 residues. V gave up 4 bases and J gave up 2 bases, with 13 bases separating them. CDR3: CASSPGLAATDTQYF. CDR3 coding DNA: TGCGCCAGCAGCCCCGGATTAGCTGCCACAGATACGCAGTATTTT.

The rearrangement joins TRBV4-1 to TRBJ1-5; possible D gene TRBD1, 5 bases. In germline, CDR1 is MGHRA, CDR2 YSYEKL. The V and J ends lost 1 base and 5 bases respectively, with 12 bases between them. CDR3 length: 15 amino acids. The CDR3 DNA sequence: TGCGCCAGCAGCCAAGGTTTCCAGGGCCATCAGCCCCAGCATTTT. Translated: CASSQGFQGHQPQHF.

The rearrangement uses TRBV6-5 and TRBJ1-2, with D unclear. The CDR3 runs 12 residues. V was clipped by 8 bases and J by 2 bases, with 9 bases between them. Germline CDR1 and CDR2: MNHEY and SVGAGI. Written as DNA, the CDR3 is TGTGCCAGCGGCGGCTCCAACTATGGCTACACCTTC. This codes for CASGGSNYGYTF.

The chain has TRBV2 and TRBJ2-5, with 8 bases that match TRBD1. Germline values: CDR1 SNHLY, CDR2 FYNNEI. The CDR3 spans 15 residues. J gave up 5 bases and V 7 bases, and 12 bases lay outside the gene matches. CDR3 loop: CASTGAGGVGETQYF. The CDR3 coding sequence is TGTGCCAGCACGGGAGCAGGGGGCGTTGGGGAGACCCAGTACTTC.

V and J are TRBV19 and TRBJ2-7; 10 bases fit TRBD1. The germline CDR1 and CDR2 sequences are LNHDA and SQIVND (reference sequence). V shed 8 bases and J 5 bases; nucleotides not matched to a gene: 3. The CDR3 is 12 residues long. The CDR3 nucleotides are TGTGCCAGTCGGGACAGGGGAAACGAGCAGTACTTC. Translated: CASRDRGNEQYF.

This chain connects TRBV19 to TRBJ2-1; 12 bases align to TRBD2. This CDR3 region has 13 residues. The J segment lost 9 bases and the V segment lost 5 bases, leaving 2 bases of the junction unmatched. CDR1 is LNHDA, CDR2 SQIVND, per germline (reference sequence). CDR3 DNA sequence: TGTGCCAGTAGTCCGGGACTAGCGGGTGAGCAGTTCTTC. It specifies CASSPGLAGEQFF.

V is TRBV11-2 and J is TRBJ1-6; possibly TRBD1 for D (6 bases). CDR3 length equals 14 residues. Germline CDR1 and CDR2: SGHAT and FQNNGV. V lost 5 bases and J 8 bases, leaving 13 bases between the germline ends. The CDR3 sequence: CASSHGQGHSPLHF. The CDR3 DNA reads TGTGCCAGCAGCCACGGGCAGGGGCATTCACCCCTCCACTTT.

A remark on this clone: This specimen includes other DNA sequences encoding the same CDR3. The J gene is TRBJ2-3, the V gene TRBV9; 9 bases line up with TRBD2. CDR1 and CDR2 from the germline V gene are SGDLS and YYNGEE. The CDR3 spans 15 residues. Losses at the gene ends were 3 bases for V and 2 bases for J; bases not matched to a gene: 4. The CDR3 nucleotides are TGTGCCAGCAGCGAGAGCGGGGGGCCCACAGATACGCAGTATTTT. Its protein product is CASSESGGPTDTQYF.

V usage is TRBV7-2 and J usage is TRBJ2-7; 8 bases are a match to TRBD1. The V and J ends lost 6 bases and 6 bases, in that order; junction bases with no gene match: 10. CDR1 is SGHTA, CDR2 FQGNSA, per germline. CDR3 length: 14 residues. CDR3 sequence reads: CASRRRAGGGEQYF. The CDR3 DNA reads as TGTGCCAGCAGAAGGAGGGCAGGGGGCGGCGAGCAGTACTTC.

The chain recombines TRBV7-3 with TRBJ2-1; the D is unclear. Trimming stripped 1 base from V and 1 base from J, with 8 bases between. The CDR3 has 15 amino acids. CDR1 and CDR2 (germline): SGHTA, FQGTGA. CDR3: CASSLKAESYNEQFF. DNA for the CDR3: TGTGCCAGCAGCTTAAAAGCTGAATCCTACAATGAGCAGTTCTTC.

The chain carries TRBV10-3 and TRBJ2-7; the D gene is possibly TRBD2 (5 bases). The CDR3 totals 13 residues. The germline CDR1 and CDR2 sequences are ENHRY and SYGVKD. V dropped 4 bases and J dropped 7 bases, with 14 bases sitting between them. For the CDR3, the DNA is TGTGCCATCAGTGGCCCGGGATCAGAAGAGCAGTACTTC. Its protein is CAISGPGSEEQYF.

The CDR3 here is CAIRKGQLNTEAFF. CDR3 bases: TGTGCCATCCGCAAGGGACAGTTGAACACTGAAGCTTTCTTT. The gene calls are TRBV28 and TRBJ1-1; 7 nucleotides agree with TRBD1. V was clipped by 10 bases and J by 0 bases; unmatched bases: 8. CDR3 length: 14 residues. Germline V gene sequence: CDR1 MDHEN, CDR2 SYDVKM.

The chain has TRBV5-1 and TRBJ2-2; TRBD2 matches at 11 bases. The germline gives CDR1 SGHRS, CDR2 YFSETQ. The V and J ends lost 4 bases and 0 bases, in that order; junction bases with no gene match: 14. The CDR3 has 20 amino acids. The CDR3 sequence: CASSPRGASGGPANTGELFF. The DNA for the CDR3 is TGCGCCAGCAGCCCCCGGGGTGCTAGCGGGGGGCCAGCGAACACCGGGGAGCTGTTTTTT.